This T cell receptor beta chain was captured in a study of cytomegalovirus exposure and HLA in healthy donors. On this clone itself: No antigen is known for it.

Whole-study results and caveats: The study listed 164 cytomegalovirus-associated TCR beta chains.

PCR was performed using 60 Vbeta and 13 Jbeta primers. In the original workflow: Later, an analysis found around 80 million unique TCR beta chains, and about 10 million of these were shared. The repertoire was sequenced with immunoSEQ multiplex PCR; TCRdb's copy has only in-frame clones and lacks some. The V and J calls and the clone size are those of that table, but D and trimming were determined from the DNA. The sample yields approximately 180,000 clones, around 90% seen once. CDR3 length: 14 residues. J was trimmed by 6 bases and V by 2 bases; bases with no gene match: 1. Germline V lookup: CDR1 MNHEY, CDR2 SMNVEV (reference sequence).

The sequence was collected from a woman aged 18-29 years in good health and CMV-seronegative. The genes are TRBV27 and TRBJ1-6; 7 nucleotides match TRBD1. Sequencing input: PBMCs. CDR3 nucleotide sequence: TGTGCCAGCAGTTTAGGACAGGTTAATTCACCCCTCCACTTT. Amino acids: CASSLGQVNSPLHF.